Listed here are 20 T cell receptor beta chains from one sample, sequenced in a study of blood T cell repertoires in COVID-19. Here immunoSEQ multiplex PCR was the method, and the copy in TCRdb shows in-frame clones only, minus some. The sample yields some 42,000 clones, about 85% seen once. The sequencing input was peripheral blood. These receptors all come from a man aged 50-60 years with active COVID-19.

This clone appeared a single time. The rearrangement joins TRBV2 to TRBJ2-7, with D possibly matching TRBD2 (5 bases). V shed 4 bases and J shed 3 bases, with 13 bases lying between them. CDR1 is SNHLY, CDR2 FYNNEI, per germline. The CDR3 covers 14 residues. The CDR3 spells CASSGTGIDYEQYF. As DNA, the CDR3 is TGTGCCAGCAGTGGAACGGGAATTGACTACGAGCAGTACTTC.

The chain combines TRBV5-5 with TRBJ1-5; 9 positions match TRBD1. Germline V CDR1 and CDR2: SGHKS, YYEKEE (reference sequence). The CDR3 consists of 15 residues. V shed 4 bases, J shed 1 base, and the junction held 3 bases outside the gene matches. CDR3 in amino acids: CASSRTGVSNQPQHF. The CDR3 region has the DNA TGTGCCAGCAGCCGGACAGGGGTCAGCAATCAGCCCCAGCATTTT.

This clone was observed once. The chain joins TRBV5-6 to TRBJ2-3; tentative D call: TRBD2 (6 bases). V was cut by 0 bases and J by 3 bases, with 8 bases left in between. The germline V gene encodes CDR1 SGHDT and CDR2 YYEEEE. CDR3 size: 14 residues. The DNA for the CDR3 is TGTGCCAGCAGCTTGGGAAGCGGGACAGATACGCAGTATTTT. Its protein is CASSLGSGTDTQYF.

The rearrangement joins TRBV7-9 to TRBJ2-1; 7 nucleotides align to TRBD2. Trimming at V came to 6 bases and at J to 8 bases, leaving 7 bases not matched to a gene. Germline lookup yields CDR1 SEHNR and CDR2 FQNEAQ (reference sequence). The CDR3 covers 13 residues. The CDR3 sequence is CASRWGGVDEQFF. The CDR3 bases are TGTGCCAGCAGATGGGGGGGTGTGGATGAGCAGTTCTTC.

In DNA form, the CDR3 reads TGTGCCAGCACACCCGGGACTAGCTCCTACGAGCAGTACTTC. Encoded protein: CASTPGTSSYEQYF. The chain joins TRBV6-5 to TRBJ2-7; TRBD2 matches at 8 bases. Germline assignment: CDR1 MNHEY and CDR2 SVGAGI. V shed 7 bases and J 0 bases; nucleotides not matched to a gene: 5. CDR3 size: 14 residues.

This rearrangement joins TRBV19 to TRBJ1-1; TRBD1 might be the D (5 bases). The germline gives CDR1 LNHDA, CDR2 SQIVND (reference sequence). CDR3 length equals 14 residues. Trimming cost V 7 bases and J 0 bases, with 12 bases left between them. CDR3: CASNSQGMNTEAFF. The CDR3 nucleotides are TGTGCCAGTAATTCCCAGGGCATGAACACTGAAGCTTTCTTT.

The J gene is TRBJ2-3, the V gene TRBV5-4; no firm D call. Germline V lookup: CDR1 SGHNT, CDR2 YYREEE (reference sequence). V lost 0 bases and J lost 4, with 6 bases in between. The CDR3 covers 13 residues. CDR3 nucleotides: TGTGCCAGCAGCTTGGCCGCGGCAGATACGCAGTATTTT. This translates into CASSLAAADTQYF.

CDR3 DNA sequence: TGTGCCAGCGGAGTGACCCAGTACTTC. This translates into CASGVTQYF. The gene calls are TRBV2 and TRBJ2-5; D call uncertain. This CDR3 has 9 residues. V was cut by 8 bases and J by 7 bases, with 5 bases left in between. CDR1 is SNHLY, CDR2 FYNNEI, per germline. The variable domain in full, completed from reference TRBV2 and TRBJ2-5, reads EPEVTQTPSHQVTQMGQEVILRCVPISNHLYFYWYRQILGQKVEFLVSFYNNEISEKSEIFDDQFSVERPDGSNFTLKIRSTKLEDSAMYFCASGVTQYFGPGTRLLVL.

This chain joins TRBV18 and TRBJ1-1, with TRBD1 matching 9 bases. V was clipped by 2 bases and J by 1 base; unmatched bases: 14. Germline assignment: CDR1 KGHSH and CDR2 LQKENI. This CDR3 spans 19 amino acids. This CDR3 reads CASSPSYPGTGIWNTEAFF. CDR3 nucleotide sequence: TGTGCCAGCTCACCAAGTTATCCCGGGACAGGGATTTGGAACACTGAAGCTTTCTTT.

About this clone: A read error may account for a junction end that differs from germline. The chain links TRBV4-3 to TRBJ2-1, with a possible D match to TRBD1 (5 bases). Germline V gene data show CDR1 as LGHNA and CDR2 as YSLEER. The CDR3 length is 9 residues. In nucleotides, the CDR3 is TGCGCCAGCAGCCAGGGGCCCCTCTTC. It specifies CASSQGPLF.

CDR3 protein: CASSLKSTGTAQYF. The CDR3 region has the DNA TGTGCCAGCAGTTTAAAATCAACAGGGACCGCGCAGTACTTC. The chain recombines TRBV27 with TRBJ2-7; weak D call: TRBD1 (6 bases). Germline V gene lookup returns CDR1 MNHEY and CDR2 SMNVEV (reference sequence). Trimming took 2 bases from V and 9 from J, leaving 17 bases between them. The CDR3 runs 14 residues.

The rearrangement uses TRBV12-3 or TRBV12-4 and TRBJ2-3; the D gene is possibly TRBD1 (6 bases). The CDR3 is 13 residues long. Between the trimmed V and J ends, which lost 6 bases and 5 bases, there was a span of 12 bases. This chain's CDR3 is CASRLTGGDTQYF. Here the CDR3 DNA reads TGTGCCAGCAGACTGACAGGAGGAGATACGCAGTATTTT.

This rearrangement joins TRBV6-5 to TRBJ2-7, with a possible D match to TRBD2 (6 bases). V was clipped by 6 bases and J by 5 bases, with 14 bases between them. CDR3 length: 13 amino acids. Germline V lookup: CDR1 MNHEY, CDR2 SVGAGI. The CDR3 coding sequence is TGTGCCAGCAGAACCACTAGCACCAACGAGCAGTACTTC. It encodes CASRTTSTNEQYF.

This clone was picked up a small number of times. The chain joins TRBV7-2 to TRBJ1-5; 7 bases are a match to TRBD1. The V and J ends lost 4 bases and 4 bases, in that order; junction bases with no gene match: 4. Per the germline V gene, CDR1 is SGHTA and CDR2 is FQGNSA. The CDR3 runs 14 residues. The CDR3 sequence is CASSSGQPNQPQHF. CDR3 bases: TGTGCCAGCAGCTCGGGACAGCCGAATCAGCCCCAGCATTTT.

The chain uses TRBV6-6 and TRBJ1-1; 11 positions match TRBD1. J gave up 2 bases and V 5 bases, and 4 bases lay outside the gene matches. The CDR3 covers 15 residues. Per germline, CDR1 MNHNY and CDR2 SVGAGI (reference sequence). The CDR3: CASSLRTGGNTEAFF. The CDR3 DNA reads TGTGCCAGCAGTCTTCGGACAGGGGGCAACACTGAAGCTTTCTTT.

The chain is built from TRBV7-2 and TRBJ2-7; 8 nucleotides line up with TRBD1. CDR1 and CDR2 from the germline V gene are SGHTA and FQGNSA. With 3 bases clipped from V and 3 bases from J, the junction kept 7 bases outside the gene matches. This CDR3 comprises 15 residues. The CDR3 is CASSFFGQGYYEQYF. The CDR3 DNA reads TGTGCCAGCAGCTTTTTCGGACAGGGTTACTACGAGCAGTACTTC.

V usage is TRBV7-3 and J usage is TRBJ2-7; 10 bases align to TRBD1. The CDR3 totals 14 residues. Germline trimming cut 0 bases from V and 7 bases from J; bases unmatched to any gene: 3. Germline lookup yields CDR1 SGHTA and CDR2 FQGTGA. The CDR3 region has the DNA TGTGCCAGCAGCTTAACCGGGACAGGGGAGGAGCAGTACTTC. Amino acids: CASSLTGTGEEQYF. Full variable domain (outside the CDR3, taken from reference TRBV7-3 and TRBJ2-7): GAGVSQTPSNKVTEKGKYVELRCDPISGHTALYWYRQSLGQGPEFLIYFQGTGAADDSGLPNDRFFAVRPEGSVSTLKIQRTERGDSAVYLCASSLTGTGEEQYFGPGTRLTVT.

CDR3 amino acids: CATSDGTGGASEQYF. CDR3 coding DNA: TGTGCCACCAGTGATGGGACAGGGGGCGCGAGCGAGCAGTACTTC. The chain uses TRBV24-1 and TRBJ2-7, with 12 bases lining up with TRBD1. The germline V gene has CDR1 KGHDR and CDR2 SFDVKD. CDR3 size: 15 residues. Trimming removed 3 bases from V and 6 bases from J; junction bases left unmatched: 5.

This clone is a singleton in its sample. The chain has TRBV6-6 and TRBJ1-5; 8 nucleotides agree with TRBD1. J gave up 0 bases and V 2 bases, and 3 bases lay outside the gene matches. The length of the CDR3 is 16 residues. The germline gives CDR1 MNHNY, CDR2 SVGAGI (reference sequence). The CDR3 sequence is CASSYPGTGSNQPQHF. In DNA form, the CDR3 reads TGTGCCAGCAGTTACCCCGGGACAGGTAGCAATCAGCCCCAGCATTTT.

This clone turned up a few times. The CDR3 region is CASSRAGVETQYF. The CDR3 coding sequence is TGTGCCAGCAGTCGAGCGGGAGTGGAGACCCAGTACTTC. The chain uses TRBV4-2 and TRBJ2-5; the match to TRBD2 covers 8 bases. Germline V lookup: CDR1 LGHNA, CDR2 YNFKEQ. CDR3 size: 13 residues. Trimming at V came to 6 bases and at J to 5 bases, leaving 5 bases not matched to a gene.